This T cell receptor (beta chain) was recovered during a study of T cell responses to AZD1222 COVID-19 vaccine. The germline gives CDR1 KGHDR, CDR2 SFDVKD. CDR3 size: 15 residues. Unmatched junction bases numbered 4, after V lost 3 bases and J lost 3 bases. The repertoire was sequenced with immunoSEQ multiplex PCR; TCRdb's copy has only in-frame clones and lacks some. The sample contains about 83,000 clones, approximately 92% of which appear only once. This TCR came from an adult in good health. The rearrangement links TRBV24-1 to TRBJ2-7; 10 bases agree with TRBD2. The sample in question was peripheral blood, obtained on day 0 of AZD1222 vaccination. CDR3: CATSDPPSGSYEQYF. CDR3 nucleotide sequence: TGTGCCACCAGTGATCCTCCTAGCGGGAGCTACGAGCAGTACTTC.